This T cell receptor beta chain was recorded in a study of blood T cell repertoires in COVID-19. Study-wide context: The origin of the acute and convalescent COVID-19 samples was the United States, Italy and Spain. In each case, the material was cDNA or gDNA derived from T cells, B-cell-depleted T cells, or PBMCs.

In the original analysis: Amplification of reference gene primers provided the estimated nucleated cell counts. TCRdb keeps only in-frame clones here, not all; method: immunoSEQ multiplex PCR. That table gives V, J and clone size, and the DNA gave D and trimming. Of a few hundred thousand clones in the sample, approximately 86% are singletons; the top ten hold 3.6%. The source of this sequence is a man aged 18-30 years with active or convalescent COVID-19. The sequenced sample consisted of peripheral blood.

DNA for the CDR3: TGTGCCAGCAGTCGGAGCGGGGGGGCCGCAGATACGCAGTATTTT. This sequence encodes CASSRSGGAADTQYF. This chain uses TRBV6-5 with TRBJ2-3, with 10 bases lining up with TRBD2. V shed 5 bases, J shed 4 bases, and the junction held 6 bases outside the gene matches. The CDR3 extends over 15 amino acids. CDR1 is MNHEY and CDR2 is SVGAGI in the germline V gene.